Presented here are 23 T cell receptor beta chains from one specimen sequenced in a study of PD-1 blockade in classical Hodgkin lymphoma (dated by TCRdb to 2020 to 2021). According to the study, the label for this sample's time point signals: cycle 4 day 1 (C4D1), after less than seven weeks of nivolumab. All trial patients had relapsed after autologous stem cell transplantation, with cohorts A, B and C differing in prior brentuximab vedotin exposure. CD8+ T cells were purified from thawed PBMCs by magnetic negative selection with a Miltenyi CD8+ T cell isolation kit. Library method: the immunoSEQ multiplex PCR assay. The source is immuneACCESS, and TCRdb retained only in-frame sequences with V and J called. Part of the clones is not carried over; for the studies checked, unresolved V genes explain less than half of this, and the remainder is unexplained. The sample table contains more than 9,500 clones; only one count was recorded for 70% to 90% of them. 35% to 40% of the sample lies in the top ten.

The starting material was CD8+ T cells from blood, obtained before the fourth cycle of nivolumab. These receptors were collected from a human donor with classical Hodgkin lymphoma. The donor label of this sample is uncertain.

The chain couples TRBV5-5 to TRBJ1-4; D not resolved. Germline V gene sequence: CDR1 SGHKS, CDR2 YYEKEE (reference sequence). The CDR3 length is 15 residues. Trimming shortened V by 0 bases and J by 8 bases, and 14 bases separated the two germline ends. Here the CDR3 DNA reads TGTGCCAGCAGCTTGGGGGCAGGAGGAAGGGAAAAACTGTTTTTT. It yields the protein CASSLGAGGREKLFF.

This clone is deemed medium-sized. Different DNA sequences within this sample yield the same CDR3. The genes are TRBV30 and TRBJ2-6; tentatively, D is TRBD1 or TRBD2 (5 bases each). V gave up 0 bases and J gave up 2 bases, with 5 bases separating them. CDR1 is GTSNPN and CDR2 is SVGIG in the germline V gene (reference sequence). This CDR3 has 14 amino acids. CDR3 in DNA: TGTGCCTGGAGTGTGGGGGCTGGGGCCAACGTCCTGACTTTC. Its translation is CAWSVGAGANVLTF.

V usage is TRBV5-6 and J usage is TRBJ2-7; TRBD1 matches 7 bases. The CDR3 sequence is 12 residues long. The ends lost 7 bases at V and 2 bases at J; junction bases unmatched: 3. Looked up from germline, CDR1 is SGHDT and CDR2 is YYEEEE. The CDR3 here is CASGTDPYEQYF. CDR3 DNA: TGTGCCAGCGGGACAGATCCCTACGAGCAGTACTTC. The full variable domain, with the rest looked up from reference TRBV5-6 and TRBJ2-7, is DAGVTQSPTHLIKTRGQQVTLRCSPKSGHDTVSWYQQALGQGPQFIFQYYEEEERQRGNFPDRFSGHQFPNYSSELNVNALLLGDSALYLCASGTDPYEQYFGPGTRLTVT.

Turning to this clone: Compared with germline, one end of the junction differs, possibly owing to a read error. The V gene is TRBV5-6, the J gene TRBJ2-3; a weak D match, TRBD2 (6 bases). This CDR3 has 13 amino acids. Germline loops: CDR1 SGHDT, CDR2 YYEEEE. Here the CDR3 reads CASYDIMREPLDF. CDR3 DNA: TGTGCCAGCTACGATATAATGCGGGAACCCCTAGATTTT. Full variable domain (rest looked up from reference TRBV5-6 and TRBJ2-3): DAGVTQSPTHLIKTRGQQVTLRCSPKSGHDTVSWYQQALGQGPQFIFQYYEEEERQRGNFPDRFSGHQFPNYSSELNVNALLLGDSALYLCASYDIMREPLDFGPGTRLTVL.

V usage is TRBV30 and J usage is TRBJ2-1, with D unresolved. This CDR3 has 15 residues. The germline V and J ends were trimmed by 4 bases and 3 bases, with 16 bases remaining between them. Germline-derived CDR1 and CDR2 are GTSNPN and SVGIG (reference sequence). Here the CDR3 reads CAWIGGDKFYNEQFF. CDR3 coding DNA: TGTGCCTGGATAGGTGGAGACAAATTCTACAATGAGCAGTTCTTC.

The J gene is TRBJ2-5, the V gene TRBV13, with 11 bases identical to TRBD2. The CDR3 loop spans 16 amino acids. Germline V gene sequence: CDR1 PRHDT, CDR2 FYEKMQ (reference sequence). V shed 2 bases, J shed 1 base, and the junction held 3 bases outside the gene matches. The CDR3 sequence: CASSLSTSGSQETQYF. CDR3 nucleotides: TGTGCCAGCAGCTTAAGCACTAGCGGGAGCCAAGAGACCCAGTACTTC.

This clone showed up just once. The genes are TRBV28 and TRBJ2-1; the D is unclear. Germline V CDR1 and CDR2: MDHEN, SYDVKM. This CDR3 is built from 14 residues. The V and J ends lost 3 bases and 2 bases respectively, with 8 bases between them. As DNA, the CDR3 is TGTGCCAGCAGTTTCGGACGCACCTACAATGAGCAGTTCTTC. Protein sequence: CASSFGRTYNEQFF.

This clone was detected only once. This chain joins TRBV7-2 and TRBJ2-3; no clear D. Trimming removed 5 bases at V and 1 base at J, with 19 bases between. The germline CDR1 and CDR2 sequences are SGHTA and FQGNSA. The CDR3 has 17 residues. The CDR3, as DNA: TGTGCCAGCAGCCTCCCCAGAGAACGGCCCGGCACAGATACGCAGTATTTT. Its translation: CASSLPRERPGTDTQYF.

The chain uses TRBV14 and TRBJ2-7; 9 bases align to TRBD2. Per the germline V gene, CDR1 is SGHDN and CDR2 is FVKESK. The V segment lost 3 bases and the J segment 2 bases; nucleotides outside the gene matches: 8. The CDR3 has 16 amino acids. CDR3 region: CASSQDQGLATYEQYF. The CDR3, as DNA: TGTGCCAGCAGCCAGGACCAGGGACTAGCAACCTACGAGCAGTACTTC.

The chain couples TRBV2 to TRBJ2-3, with TRBD2 identical over 10 bases. Trimming removed 6 bases from V and 0 bases from J; junction bases left unmatched: 3. Germline loops: CDR1 SNHLY, CDR2 FYNNEI. This CDR3 region has 15 residues. The CDR3 reads CASRQLAGSTDTQYF. The CDR3 nucleotides read TGTGCCAGCAGGCAACTAGCGGGAAGCACAGATACGCAGTATTTT.

The chain employs TRBV29-1 and TRBJ1-1; TRBD1 matches at 7 bases. V lost 6 bases and J lost 3; bases outside the gene matches: 7. Germline assignment: CDR1 SQVTM and CDR2 ANQGSEA. The CDR3 is made up of 13 amino acids. DNA for the CDR3: TGCAGCGTCTACAGGGGAGGGGACACTGAAGCTTTCTTT. Amino acids: CSVYRGGDTEAFF.

The chain is built from TRBV7-9 and TRBJ2-1; 10 nucleotides line up with TRBD2. CDR1 SEHNR and CDR2 FQNEAQ come from the germline V gene (reference sequence). The CDR3 totals 14 residues. V trimming: 4 bases; J trimming: 6 bases; junction bases outside the gene matches: 3. CDR3 bases: TGTGCCAGCAGCTCCGGACTAGCGGCCAATGAGCAGTTCTTC. Translating gives CASSSGLAANEQFF.

The gene calls are TRBV19 and TRBJ2-4; D not certain. The V gene lost 6 bases and the J gene lost 1 base, with 19 bases spanning the gap. This CDR3 region has 17 residues. Germline V gene sequence: CDR1 LNHDA, CDR2 SQIVND (reference sequence). As DNA, the CDR3 is TGTGCCAGTAGCACGAGAATCAGTAAATCTGCCAAAAACATTCAGTACTTC. It translates to CASSTRISKSAKNIQYF.

The chain carries TRBV27 and TRBJ2-7, with 11 nucleotides matching TRBD2. Trimming at V came to 5 bases and at J to 6 bases, leaving 9 bases not matched to a gene. The CDR3 runs to 15 residues. Germline V gives CDR1 MNHEY, CDR2 SMNVEV (reference sequence). This chain's CDR3 is CASSPLAGGPGEQYF. The CDR3 nucleotides read TGTGCCAGCAGTCCGTTAGCGGGAGGGCCGGGCGAGCAGTACTTC.

The CDR3 DNA follows: TGCGCCAGCAGCGGGACTAGCGGTATCGAGCAGTACTTC. The encoded protein is CASSGTSGIEQYF. J is TRBJ2-7 and V is TRBV4-3, with 11 positions matching TRBD2. After removal of 5 bases from V and 6 bases from J, the junction contained 3 bases not matched to a gene. The CDR3 consists of 13 residues. Germline loops: CDR1 LGHNA, CDR2 YSLEER.

The chain couples TRBV5-6 to TRBJ2-1, with 9 bases aligning to TRBD1. The CDR3 covers 13 residues. The V gene's germline CDR1 is SGHDT and CDR2 YYEEEE. J was trimmed by 7 bases and V by 4 bases; bases with no gene match: 3. The CDR3 DNA follows: TGTGCCAGCAGCCGCGGACAGGGGAATGAGCAGTTCTTC. It codes for CASSRGQGNEQFF.

The chain links TRBV6-5 to TRBJ1-5; no definite D call. Trimming stripped 6 bases from V and 7 bases from J, with 16 bases between. In germline, CDR1 is MNHEY, CDR2 SVGAGI. The CDR3 has 14 residues. CDR3 in DNA: TGTGCCAGCAGCCTGGGCCCGGCGCAGCAGCCCCAGCATTTT. It translates to CASSLGPAQQPQHF.

This chain links TRBV19 with TRBJ1-4; perhaps TRBD1 as D (5 bases). The CDR3 spans 16 residues. The germline V gene has CDR1 LNHDA and CDR2 SQIVND (reference sequence). Deletions cut 3 bases from V and 1 base from J, with 12 bases between. The CDR3: CASSILGAGTNEKLFF. The CDR3 DNA reads TGTGCCAGTAGTATCTTAGGGGCAGGAACTAATGAAAAACTGTTTTTT.

The rearrangement joins TRBV6-6 to TRBJ1-4; no clear D gene. The V end was cut by 2 bases, the J end by 3 bases, with 13 bases between. Germline V CDR1 and CDR2: MNHNY, SVGAGI (reference sequence). This CDR3 comprises 16 residues. The CDR3 coding sequence is TGTGCCAGCAGTTACGAGCCCAGCGCGGCTAATGAAAAACTGTTTTTT. Translating it yields CASSYEPSAANEKLFF.

The chain is built from TRBV13 and TRBJ1-2; 7 nucleotides match TRBD1. The CDR3 runs 13 residues. Germline V gene data show CDR1 as PRHDT and CDR2 as FYEKMQ (reference sequence). The trim removed 0 bases at V and 8 bases at J, leaving 3 bases unmatched. In DNA, the CDR3 is TGTGCCAGCAGCTTAGGACAGGGGAACGGCTACACCTTC. Residues: CASSLGQGNGYTF.

The V call is TRBV7-6, the J call TRBJ1-6; unclear D gene. CDR3 length: 14 amino acids. Trimming removed 0 bases from V and 9 bases from J, with 9 bases in between. Germline CDR1 and CDR2: SGHVS and FNYEAQ. CDR3 loop: CASSLAGLGSPLHF. In DNA form, the CDR3 reads TGTGCCAGCAGCTTAGCAGGGCTGGGTTCACCCCTCCACTTT.

V gene TRBV28 combines with J gene TRBJ2-7; either TRBD1 or TRBD2 may supply D (5 bases each). The CDR3 consists of 13 residues. Per the germline V gene, CDR1 is MDHEN and CDR2 is SYDVKM. V was cut by 5 bases and J by 6 bases, with 14 bases left in between. DNA of the CDR3: TGTGCCAGCAGTCCCCCGGGACCCCTCGAGCAGTACTTC. Amino acid sequence: CASSPPGPLEQYF.

The rearrangement uses TRBV7-9 and TRBJ2-1; possibly TRBD1 for D (6 bases). The CDR3 loop spans 16 amino acids. V lost 1 base and J lost 3, with 13 bases in between. The germline CDR1 and CDR2 sequences are SEHNR and FQNEAQ (reference sequence). CDR3 nucleotides: TGTGCCAGCAGCTTAGGCATCGGGACAAGCTACAATGAGCAGTTCTTC. As protein: CASSLGIGTSYNEQFF.